The 6 T cell receptor beta chains below all came from one sample that was sequenced in a study of PD-1 blockade in classical Hodgkin lymphoma. Every patient was affected by relapse after autologous stem cell transplantation, while exposure to brentuximab vedotin was not uniform. Some clones are missing from TCRdb's copy, which holds only in-frame ones; the method was immunoSEQ multiplex PCR. In the table there are about 100,000 clones, 80% to 85% of which are singletons. The sequencing used peripheral blood mononuclear cells (PBMCs), collected at baseline. The source is a human donor with classical Hodgkin lymphoma.

The CDR3 region is CASSLVSQGHGYTF. CDR3 DNA sequence: TGTGCCAGCAGTTTGGTCTCACAGGGTCATGGCTACACCTTC. The chain uses TRBV28 and TRBJ1-2; perhaps TRBD1 as D (6 bases). V lost 3 bases, J lost 6 bases, and 14 bases lay in between. CDR1 and CDR2 (germline): MDHEN, SYDVKM. This CDR3 is 14 amino acids long.

This chain connects TRBV19 to TRBJ2-2; D is perhaps TRBD1 (6 bases). The CDR3 runs 14 residues. The V and J ends lost 10 bases and 0 bases respectively, with 12 bases between them. Per the germline V gene, CDR1 is LNHDA and CDR2 is SQIVND (reference sequence). The CDR3 region is CATPRGTNTGELFF. CDR3 in DNA: TGTGCCACCCCAAGGGGGACGAACACCGGGGAGCTGTTTTTT. The whole variable domain, remainder taken from reference TRBV19 and TRBJ2-2, is DGGITQSPKYLFRKEGQNVTLSCEQNLNHDAMYWYRQDPGQGLRLIYYSQIVNDFQKGDIAEGYSVSREKKESFPLTVTSAQKNPTAFYLCATPRGTNTGELFFGEGSRLTVL.

The chain uses TRBV7-6 and TRBJ2-5; possibly TRBD2 for D (5 bases). The CDR3 runs to 16 residues. The germline gives CDR1 SGHVS, CDR2 FNYEAQ. Trimming cost V 1 base and J 2 bases, with 14 bases left between them. The CDR3 DNA is TGTGCCAGCAGCTTAGGAGGACCGCGGGCTCAAGAGACCCAGTACTTC. Translated: CASSLGGPRAQETQYF. Combining the CDR3 with reference TRBV7-6 and TRBJ2-5 gives the whole variable domain GAGVSQSPRYKVTKRGQDVALRCDPISGHVSLYWYRQALGQGPEFLTYFNYEAQQDKSGLPNDRFSAERPEGSISTLTIQRTEQRDSAMYRCASSLGGPRAQETQYFGPGTRLLVL.

The rearrangement joins TRBV10-3 to TRBJ1-1; 9 nucleotides line up with TRBD1. V was pared by 8 bases and J by 2 bases, with 6 bases of the junction left unmatched. This CDR3 is built from 14 residues. Germline V CDR1 and CDR2: ENHRY, SYGVKD. CDR3 region: CAIAPGQGNTEAFF. Written as DNA, the CDR3 is TGTGCCATCGCCCCGGGACAGGGAAACACTGAAGCTTTCTTT.

The rearrangement uses TRBV30 and TRBJ2-7; TRBD1 agrees at 7 bases. The CDR3 runs to 12 residues. The germline V gene has CDR1 GTSNPN and CDR2 SVGIG (reference sequence). J gave up 9 bases and V 4 bases, and 9 bases lay outside the gene matches. This chain's CDR3 is CAWNRDSQVQYF. In nucleotides, the CDR3 is TGTGCCTGGAACCGGGACAGTCAGGTGCAGTACTTC.

The chain is built from TRBV19 and TRBJ1-5; 9 nucleotides line up with TRBD1. Germline-derived CDR1 and CDR2 are LNHDA and SQIVND (reference sequence). V was pared by 1 base and J by 3 bases, with 4 bases of the junction left unmatched. The CDR3 has 16 amino acids. The CDR3 region is CASSIVGQGFNQPQHF. CDR3 DNA: TGTGCCAGTAGTATAGTTGGACAGGGGTTCAATCAGCCCCAGCATTTT.